The 32 T cell receptor beta chains presented below share a single source sample, sequenced in a study of blood T cells in healthy people across ages. Together with a sample-barcoded 5' primer, a J-beta primer mix was included in a second PCR lasting 7 to 11 cycles. TCRdb reprocessed the 5' RACE reads via MiXCR and lists one record per CDR3 protein. Of 800,000 to 900,000 distinct CDR3 sequences detected, approximately 59% appear once; the ten largest clones hold about 27%. The source material was blood. Receptors were obtained from a young man in good health.

J is TRBJ2-2 and V is TRBV7-2, with 8 bases aligning to TRBD2. CDR3 length equals 17 residues. V was pared by 1 base and J by 6 bases, with 10 bases of the junction left unmatched. The germline gives CDR1 SGHTA, CDR2 FQGNSA. CDR3 region: CASSLGVGTRWAGELFF. DNA of the CDR3: TGTGCCAGCAGCTTAGGGGTCGGGACTAGGTGGGCCGGGGAGCTGTTTTTT.

CDR3 sequence: CASSPDRGGDNEQYF. CDR3 nucleotide sequence: TGTGCCAGCAGCCCGGACAGGGGAGGTGACAATGAGCAGTACTTC. V is TRBV7-2 and J is TRBJ2-1; 9 bases are a match to TRBD1. The last part of the DNA fits TRBJ2-7 better; the J call may be wrong. Germline V lookup: CDR1 SGHTA, CDR2 FQGNSA. This CDR3 has 15 amino acids.

This clonotype was seen more than once but under ten times. The rearrangement joins TRBV27 to TRBJ2-7, with D unclear. With 2 bases removed from V and 0 bases from J, the gap between germline ends came to 5 bases. CDR1 and CDR2 (germline): MNHEY, SMNVEV (reference sequence). The CDR3 length is 13 residues. The CDR3, as DNA: TGTGCCAGCAGTTTAACCCCCTCCTACGAGCAGTACTTC. Translated, it gives CASSLTPSYEQYF.

The chain uses TRBV7-2 and TRBJ2-7, with D possibly TRBD1 on 5 matching bases. The CDR3 totals 14 residues. Between the trimmed V and J ends, which lost 5 bases and 0 bases, there was a span of 11 bases. Germline values: CDR1 SGHTA, CDR2 FQGNSA. The CDR3, as DNA: TGTGCCAGCAGCCGCTCGACAGCCTCCTACGAGCAGTACTTC. Translating it yields CASSRSTASYEQYF.

The rearrangement joins TRBV9 to TRBJ2-3, with 13 nucleotides matching TRBD2. Germline V gene sequence: CDR1 SGDLS, CDR2 YYNGEE. V was clipped by 3 bases and J by 3 bases; unmatched bases: 16. CDR3 length: 20 amino acids. The CDR3 DNA reads as TGTGCCAGCAGCGGATCGGGACAGGAGACTAGCGGGGGGCTGACAGATACGCAGTATTTT. Protein: CASSGSGQETSGGLTDTQYF.

The chain combines TRBV7-9 with TRBJ2-7; maybe TRBD2 (6 bases). Germline assignment: CDR1 SEHNR and CDR2 FQNEAQ (reference sequence). The CDR3 runs to 16 residues. The germline V and J ends were trimmed by 5 bases and 2 bases, with 19 bases remaining between them. CDR3 DNA: TGTGCCAGCAGCCTAGGAGGGGTACGAGGAACCTACGAGCAGTACTTC. Translated: CASSLGGVRGTYEQYF.

This clonotype has just a few counts. The genes are TRBV27 and TRBJ2-7; 8 bases are shared with TRBD2. V lost 8 bases, J lost 2 bases, and 8 bases stayed unmatched. This CDR3 has 14 amino acids. Germline loops: CDR1 MNHEY, CDR2 SMNVEV (reference sequence). The CDR3 DNA reads TGTGCCAGCGGCTCAGCGGGGGCCGCCTACGAGCAGTACTTC. Protein sequence: CASGSAGAAYEQYF.

This clonotype was seen more than once but under ten times. The chain links TRBV6-2 or TRBV6-3 to TRBJ2-5; D is possibly TRBD2 (6 bases). CDR1 is MNHEY and CDR2 is SVGEGT in the germline V gene. The CDR3 loop spans 14 amino acids. V shed 6 bases and J shed 4 bases, with 15 bases lying between them. CDR3 nucleotide sequence: TGTGCCAGCAGGACTAGAACGGTCGGAGAGACCCAGTACTTC. Encoded protein: CASRTRTVGETQYF.

The V and J genes are TRBV10-3 and TRBJ2-1; 8 bases agree with TRBD1. Judging by the DNA end, TRBJ2-7 fits better; the J call may be wrong. The length of the CDR3 is 15 residues. Per the germline V gene, CDR1 is ENHRY and CDR2 is SYGVKD. CDR3 sequence reads: CAISADRGAPYEQYF. The DNA for the CDR3 is TGTGCCATCAGTGCCGACAGGGGAGCCCCCTACGAGCAGTACTTC.

The chain carries TRBV3-1 and TRBJ1-5, with no clear D. Germline V gives CDR1 LGHDT, CDR2 YNNKEL (reference sequence). The V end lost 0 bases, the J end lost 8 bases, and 14 bases lay between the germline ends. This CDR3 has 15 amino acids. Here the CDR3 DNA reads TGTGCCAGCAGCCAAGAATACGGCCCAATGAAGCCCCAGCATTTT. Translating gives CASSQEYGPMKPQHF.

The V gene is TRBV29-1, the J gene TRBJ2-7; D call uncertain. The CDR3 totals 13 residues. Germline lookup yields CDR1 SQVTM and CDR2 ANQGSEA. V was shortened by 4 bases and J by 0 bases, with 10 bases between the two germline ends. The CDR3 sequence is CSVVGPISYEQYF. In DNA, the CDR3 is TGCAGCGTTGTGGGCCCAATCTCCTACGAGCAGTACTTC.

This clonotype has a handful of counts. The chain is built from TRBV2 and TRBJ2-7; 11 nucleotides align to TRBD1. V dropped 4 bases and J dropped 3; count of bases not matched to a gene: 5. This CDR3 contains 15 residues. Germline CDR1 is SNHLY and CDR2 is FYNNEI. The CDR3 is CASSVGQGGIYEQYF. Written as DNA, the CDR3 is TGTGCCAGCAGTGTGGGACAGGGGGGAATCTACGAGCAGTACTTC.

This chain's CDR3 is CSDQTGYNEQFF. CDR3 bases: TGCAGCGACCAGACAGGTTACAATGAGCAGTTCTTC. V gene TRBV29-1 combines with J gene TRBJ2-1; tentative D call: TRBD1 (6 bases). This CDR3 spans 12 amino acids. With 7 bases removed from V and 4 bases from J, the gap between germline ends came to 11 bases. Germline loops: CDR1 SQVTM, CDR2 ANQGSEA.

The chain is built from TRBV20-1 and TRBJ2-5; 9 bases map to TRBD1. J lost 3 bases, V lost 1 base, and 3 bases had no gene match. Germline CDR1 reads DFQATT; CDR2 reads SNEGSKA (reference sequence). The CDR3 is 14 residues long. The DNA for the CDR3 is TGCAGTGCTAGAGCCTGGACAGGGGAAGAGACCCAGTACTTC. Translation gives CSARAWTGEETQYF.

A remark on this clonotype: The junction does not match germline at one end; this may be a read error. The chain is built from TRBV6-5 and TRBJ2-1; maybe TRBD2 (6 bases). The CDR3 totals 11 residues. Germline assignment: CDR1 MNHEY and CDR2 SVGAGI. The CDR3 spells CTSSYIGGQFF. The CDR3 nucleotides are TGTACCAGCAGTTACATCGGGGGGCAGTTCTTC.

This clonotype was found many times. The rearrangement joins TRBV29-1 to TRBJ1-2; D call uncertain. The CDR3 runs 13 residues. Germline V gene data show CDR1 as SQVTM and CDR2 as ANQGSEA. Trimming removed 5 bases at V and 1 base at J, with 11 bases between. CDR3 sequence reads: CSVKDVSNYGYTF. The DNA of the CDR3 is TGCAGCGTTAAGGATGTCAGTAACTATGGCTACACCTTC.

This chain uses TRBV6-5 with TRBJ1-6; 7 bases agree with TRBD1. The trim removed 2 bases at V and 10 bases at J, leaving 8 bases unmatched. This CDR3 spans 15 amino acids. CDR1 MNHEY and CDR2 SVGAGI come from the germline V gene. CDR3 DNA: TGTGCCAGCAGTTACCAGATTGACAGGGACTCACCCCTCCACTTT. Translation: CASSYQIDRDSPLHF.

The V gene is TRBV9, the J gene TRBJ2-7, with TRBD1 as a possible D gene (6 bases). CDR3 length: 15 amino acids. The V and J ends lost 0 bases and 5 bases respectively, with 15 bases between them. Looked up from germline, CDR1 is SGDLS and CDR2 is YYNGEE. The CDR3 sequence is CASSVGAGGTDEQYF. The CDR3 nucleotides are TGTGCCAGCAGCGTAGGGGCTGGGGGCACGGACGAGCAGTACTTC.

This clonotype was observed a few times. This chain links TRBV7-2 with TRBJ2-5; TRBD1 agrees at 8 bases. CDR1 and CDR2 (germline): SGHTA, FQGNSA. After removal of 8 bases from V and 2 bases from J, the junction contained 7 bases not matched to a gene. The CDR3 loop spans 14 amino acids. CDR3 amino acids: CASRLGQAQETQYF. CDR3 nucleotides: TGTGCCAGCCGTTTGGGACAGGCGCAAGAGACCCAGTACTTC. Full variable domain (missing parts from reference TRBV7-2 and TRBJ2-5): GAGVSQSPSNKVTEKGKDVELRCDPISGHTALYWYRQSLGQGLEFLIYFQGNSAPDKSGLPSDRFSAERTGGSVSTLTIQRTQQEDSAVYLCASRLGQAQETQYFGPGTRLLVL.

The V gene is TRBV7-2, the J gene TRBJ2-3; TRBD2 matches 13 bases. Trimming cost V 7 bases and J 6 bases; bases outside gene matches: 7. The CDR3 length is 15 residues. CDR1 and CDR2 (germline): SGHTA, FQGNSA. This chain's CDR3 is CASTNGLAGVDTQYF. CDR3 DNA: TGTGCCAGCACTAATGGACTAGCGGGGGTGGATACGCAGTATTTT.

This clonotype was counted between two and nine times. The chain employs TRBV7-3 and TRBJ2-4; possibly TRBD1 or TRBD2 for D (5 bases each). The DNA end lines up better with TRBJ2-5; the J call may be wrong. Germline assignment: CDR1 SGHTA and CDR2 FQGTGA. The CDR3 has 14 residues. This CDR3 is CASSLNPGTETQYF. As DNA, the CDR3 is TGTGCCAGCAGCTTAAATCCAGGGACAGAGACCCAGTACTTC.

Turning to this clonotype: Just one base apart from a much larger clone, this may be a read error. J is TRBJ1-1 and V is TRBV6-5, with D hard to call. Per the germline V gene, CDR1 is MNHEY and CDR2 is SVGAGI. The CDR3 has 13 amino acids. This chain's CDR3 is CASRPGPHTEVFF. DNA for the CDR3: TGTGCCAGCAGACCCGGGCCTCACACTGAAGTTTTCTTT.

The rearrangement uses TRBV20-1 and TRBJ2-7; D unclear. Deletions cut 6 bases from V and 0 bases from J, with 15 bases between. The CDR3 covers 14 residues. Germline V lookup: CDR1 DFQATT, CDR2 SNEGSKA (reference sequence). Written as DNA, the CDR3 is TGCAGTGCCCGAAGGGTCTCTCGCTCCTACGAGCAGTACTTC. Translation gives CSARRVSRSYEQYF.

The chain carries TRBV30 and TRBJ2-1; the match to TRBD2 covers 10 bases. Per germline, CDR1 GTSNPN and CDR2 SVGIG (reference sequence). This CDR3 has 15 amino acids. V lost 0 bases to trimming and J lost 10 bases; unmatched junction nucleotides: 9. The CDR3 region is CAWSVASGGVWEQFF. As DNA, the CDR3 is TGTGCCTGGAGTGTGGCTAGCGGGGGAGTTTGGGAGCAGTTCTTC.

This clonotype was counted once. The genes are TRBV7-2 and TRBJ2-3, with a tentative D call TRBD2 (6 bases). Deletions cut 0 bases from V and 4 bases from J, with 11 bases between. Germline V gene lookup returns CDR1 SGHTA and CDR2 FQGNSA. The CDR3 contains 15 residues. The CDR3 DNA is TGTGCCAGCAGCTTAGCATGGTCGGGGGCAGATACGCAGTATTTT. This translates into CASSLAWSGADTQYF. Full variable domain (rest looked up from reference TRBV7-2 and TRBJ2-3): GAGVSQSPSNKVTEKGKDVELRCDPISGHTALYWYRQSLGQGLEFLIYFQGNSAPDKSGLPSDRFSAERTGGSVSTLTIQRTQQEDSAVYLCASSLAWSGADTQYFGPGTRLTVL.

The V and J genes are TRBV5-6 and TRBJ2-7, with 12 bases fitting TRBD1. There are 16 residues in the CDR3. V lost 5 bases, J lost 6 bases, and 12 bases stayed unmatched. In germline, CDR1 is SGHDT, CDR2 YYEEEE. The CDR3 reads CASSSNPGQGAFEQYF. For the CDR3, the DNA is TGTGCCAGCAGTTCGAATCCGGGACAGGGGGCGTTCGAGCAGTACTTC.

This rearrangement joins TRBV9 to TRBJ2-5; no firm D call. Trimming removed 4 bases at V and 2 bases at J, with 9 bases between. The V gene's germline CDR1 is SGDLS and CDR2 YYNGEE. This CDR3 is built from 13 residues. The CDR3: CASSSQYQETQYF. CDR3 in DNA: TGTGCCAGCAGCTCCCAGTATCAAGAGACCCAGTACTTC. Full variable domain (rest looked up from reference TRBV9 and TRBJ2-5): DSGVTQTPKHLITATGQRVTLRCSPRSGDLSVYWYQQSLDQGLQFLIQYYNGEERAKGNILERFSAQQFPDLHSELNLSSLELGDSALYFCASSSQYQETQYFGPGTRLLVL.

On this clonotype itself: The junction departs from germline at one end; a sequencing error may be responsible. V gene TRBV12-3 or TRBV12-4 combines with J gene TRBJ1-2, with D uncertain. CDR3 length: 12 residues. CDR3 loop: CASSQTFYGHTF. The CDR3 DNA sequence: TGTGCCAGCAGTCAAACCTTCTATGGCCACACCTTC.

V is TRBV7-9 and J is TRBJ1-2; tentatively, D is TRBD1 (6 bases). Germline lookup yields CDR1 SEHNR and CDR2 FQNEAQ (reference sequence). V lost 7 bases and J 0 bases, leaving 12 bases between the germline ends. The CDR3 extends over 14 amino acids. The CDR3 here is CASTTGTANYGYTF. The CDR3 bases are TGTGCCAGCACCACAGGGACGGCTAACTATGGCTACACCTTC.

In its sample, this clonotype was seen a few times. The chain combines TRBV5-1 with TRBJ2-1; 10 bases agree with TRBD1. Trimming cost V 0 bases and J 7 bases; bases outside gene matches: 4. The CDR3 is 15 residues long. CDR1 is SGHRS, CDR2 YFSETQ, per germline. CDR3 sequence: CASSLGQGARNEQFF. The CDR3 DNA is TGCGCCAGCAGCTTGGGACAGGGGGCCAGAAATGAGCAGTTCTTC.

The chain carries TRBV2 and TRBJ1-2, with D perhaps matching TRBD1 (6 bases). V dropped 5 bases and J dropped 4 bases, with 11 bases sitting between them. The CDR3 runs to 13 residues. Germline V gene data show CDR1 as SNHLY and CDR2 as FYNNEI. The CDR3 sequence is CASSPVRGYGYTF. The CDR3 DNA reads as TGTGCCAGCAGTCCGGTCAGGGGCTATGGCTACACCTTC.

The genes are TRBV6-2 or TRBV6-3 and TRBJ1-2, with D uncertain. The V end was cut by 6 bases, the J end by 3 bases, with 14 bases between. The CDR3 sequence is 14 residues long. Per germline, CDR1 MNHEY and CDR2 SVGEGT. This chain's CDR3 is CASRTIGADYGYTF. CDR3 sequence (DNA): TGTGCCAGCAGGACCATCGGCGCCGACTATGGCTACACCTTC.